The clone carrying this TCR beta chain was seen more than once but under ten times. Its antigen is not known. Between the trimmed V and J ends, which lost 3 bases and 0 bases, there was a span of 10 bases. CDR3 length: 15 amino acids. Germline V gene lookup returns CDR1 SGHAT and CDR2 FQNNGV. The data were obtained in a study of T cell responses to AZD1222 COVID-19 vaccine. Overall study findings and caveats: There were vaccine-associated CD4 TCRs across spike, dominant at 160-218 and 743-854. Close to half of all spike-specific TCRs reportedly target regions of the variants that are unmutated. There were mostly white British donors and more females than males, and clonal diversity was possibly underestimated.

The method was immunoSEQ multiplex PCR; TCRdb's version includes in-frame clones alone and lacks a portion of them. Here the sample spans 150,000 to 200,000 clones, 90% being singletons. The chain links TRBV11-2 to TRBJ2-3, with D perhaps TRBD2 (6 bases). The receptor was isolated from an adult in good health. Sequencing used peripheral blood, obtained on day 0 of AZD1222 vaccination. As DNA, the CDR3 is TGTGCCAGCAGCTTCGGGACTCCTAGCACAGATACGCAGTATTTT. This translates into CASSFGTPSTDTQYF.